A single sample is the source of the 26 T cell receptor beta chains below, sequenced in a study of response to subunit inactivated influenza vaccine. TCRdb reprocessed the RT-PCR reads with MiXCR, giving one entry per CDR3 protein. This sample carries approximately 500,000 distinct CDR3 sequences, under 30% of them seen once, and the ten largest clones take roughly 2.8%. This sample was also put to use in a study of T cells expressing NK-cell markers. From that second work: TCR beta cDNA was made by 5'RACE template switching with UMIs.

Sample: CD4+ T cells sorted from PBMCs, taken approximately 12 days after vaccination. These receptor sequences come from a man aged 50-60 years who received an inactivated influenza vaccine.

In this sample, this clonotype turned up a few times. This rearrangement joins TRBV5-1 to TRBJ1-2; 10 bases agree with TRBD1. CDR3 length: 15 amino acids. CDR1 and CDR2 (germline): SGHRS, YFSETQ. The trim removed 3 bases at V and 8 bases at J, leaving 10 bases unmatched. Written as DNA, the CDR3 is TGCGCCAGCAGCTCGACAGGGGGCCTGGAGAGGGGCTACACCTTC. Its translation is CASSSTGGLERGYTF.

This clonotype was seen a few times. This chain's CDR3 is CASSEGTSGISDEQFF. The CDR3 bases are TGCGCCAGCAGCGAGGGGACTAGCGGGATTAGCGATGAGCAGTTCTTC. The gene calls are TRBV5-1 and TRBJ2-1, with 13 bases that match TRBD2. The CDR3 covers 16 residues. Germline CDR1 and CDR2: SGHRS and YFSETQ. The V segment lost 4 bases and the J segment 8 bases; nucleotides outside the gene matches: 9.

The J gene is TRBJ2-7, the V gene TRBV30; D is perhaps TRBD2 (6 bases). V lost 3 bases and J lost 4, with 13 bases in between. CDR3 size: 13 residues. CDR1 and CDR2 (germline): GTSNPN, SVGIG (reference sequence). The CDR3 spells CAWRRTGLYEQYF. CDR3 DNA: TGTGCCTGGAGGAGGACGGGACTGTACGAGCAGTACTTC.

This chain's CDR3 is CASSARRTDEQYF. Here the CDR3 DNA reads TGTGCCAGCAGCGCCCGGAGGACCGACGAGCAGTACTTC. The V gene is TRBV9, the J gene TRBJ2-7; possibly TRBD2 for D (5 bases). In germline, CDR1 is SGDLS, CDR2 YYNGEE. The CDR3 loop spans 13 amino acids. The V end lost 3 bases, the J end lost 5 bases, and 12 bases lay between the germline ends.

This clonotype was seen many times. The CDR3 loop reads CSVGQGGRETQYF. In DNA form, the CDR3 reads TGCAGCGTTGGGCAGGGAGGTCGAGAGACCCAGTACTTC. V and J are TRBV29-1 and TRBJ2-5, with D possibly being TRBD2 (6 bases). The CDR3 extends over 13 amino acids. The germline gives CDR1 SQVTM, CDR2 ANQGSEA. V lost 4 bases and J lost 4, with 13 bases in between.

This chain links TRBV4-1 with TRBJ2-5, with 10 bases that match TRBD2. The germline V gene has CDR1 MGHRA and CDR2 YSYEKL. The V segment lost 1 base and the J segment 4 bases; nucleotides outside the gene matches: 6. The CDR3 loop spans 16 amino acids. CDR3 in DNA: TGCGCCAGCAGCCAAGTCGCTTCTAGCGGGGGAGAGACCCAGTACTTC. It codes for CASSQVASSGGETQYF.

The rearrangement links TRBV6-2 or TRBV6-3 to TRBJ1-1; tentative D call: TRBD1 (5 bases). There are 18 residues in the CDR3. The germline V gene has CDR1 MNHEY and CDR2 SVGEGT. The V end lost 2 bases, the J end lost 1 base, and 20 bases lay between the germline ends. The CDR3 sequence: CASSYPRLRGRRNTEAFF. The CDR3 DNA follows: TGTGCCAGCAGTTACCCCCGTTTGCGGGGGAGGAGGAACACTGAAGCTTTCTTT.

This clonotype was observed a handful of times. This chain links TRBV6-5 with TRBJ2-5; possibly TRBD2 for D (6 bases). Germline V gene data show CDR1 as MNHEY and CDR2 as SVGAGI. With 0 bases removed from V and 9 bases from J, the gap between germline ends came to 23 bases. The CDR3 covers 17 residues. This chain's CDR3 is CASSYSSSGLAVNSQYF. The CDR3 nucleotides are TGTGCCAGCAGTTACTCTTCATCGGGACTTGCAGTGAACTCCCAGTACTTC.

The chain has TRBV7-9 and TRBJ2-1; TRBD2 matches 9 bases. The V segment lost 4 bases and the J segment 0 bases; nucleotides outside the gene matches: 4. This CDR3 contains 16 residues. Germline V CDR1 and CDR2: SEHNR, FQNEAQ (reference sequence). The CDR3 DNA reads as TGTGCCAGCAGCTCATATAGCGGGAGCTCCTACAATGAGCAGTTCTTC. It encodes CASSSYSGSSYNEQFF. Combining the CDR3 with reference TRBV7-9 and TRBJ2-1 gives the whole variable domain DTGVSQNPRHKITKRGQNVTFRCDPISEHNRLYWYRQTLGQGPEFLTYFQNEAQLEKSRLLSDRFSAERPKGSFSTLEIQRTEQGDSAMYLCASSSYSGSSYNEQFFGPGTRLTVL.

The chain is built from TRBV12-3 or TRBV12-4 and TRBJ2-3; 11 nucleotides agree with TRBD2. The CDR3 is made up of 16 amino acids. V was clipped by 6 bases and J by 6 bases; unmatched bases: 11. CDR3: CASRISIAGGSDTQYF. CDR3 in DNA: TGTGCCAGCAGGATTTCTATAGCGGGAGGGTCTGATACGCAGTATTTT.

The rearrangement links TRBV20-1 to TRBJ1-1; D call uncertain. Trimming took off 3 bases at V and 3 bases at J, with 5 bases between the two ends. The CDR3 is 11 amino acids. Germline CDR1 DFQATT, CDR2 SNEGSKA (reference sequence). DNA of the CDR3: TGCAGTGCTAGCGACTACACTGAAGCTTTCTTT. This translates into CSASDYTEAFF.

V is TRBV15 and J is TRBJ1-2; the D gene is possibly TRBD1 (5 bases). V lost 1 base, J lost 8 bases, and 14 bases lay in between. CDR1 is LNHNV, CDR2 YYDKDF, per germline (reference sequence). The CDR3 spans 14 residues. The CDR3 coding sequence is TGTGCCACCAGCAGAGGAGGGGAAACAGACGGCTACACCTTC. Amino acids: CATSRGGETDGYTF.

This CDR3 is CASSYPDPKGINEQFF. For the CDR3, the DNA is TGTGCCAGCAGTTACCCGGACCCAAAGGGGATAAATGAGCAGTTCTTC. The genes are TRBV6-2 or TRBV6-3 and TRBJ2-1; D might be TRBD1 (5 bases). The CDR3 covers 16 residues. Germline V lookup: CDR1 MNHEY, CDR2 SVGEGT. Deletions cut 2 bases from V and 7 bases from J, with 18 bases between.

In its sample, this clonotype was seen once. The chain is built from TRBV6-2 or TRBV6-3 and TRBJ2-7, with 7 bases aligning to TRBD1. The germline V gene encodes CDR1 MNHEY and CDR2 SVGEGT. Trimming cost V 8 bases and J 2 bases; bases outside gene matches: 6. There are 13 residues in the CDR3. CDR3 region: CASRPDRAYEQYF. CDR3 DNA: TGTGCCAGCCGGCCCGACAGGGCCTACGAGCAGTACTTC.

V usage is TRBV28 and J usage is TRBJ1-5; the D gene is possibly TRBD1 (5 bases). Germline values: CDR1 MDHEN, CDR2 SYDVKM. This CDR3 has 14 amino acids. V was pared by 8 bases and J by 6 bases, with 17 bases between. This CDR3 reads CASGARQLIQPQHF. In nucleotides, the CDR3 is TGTGCCAGCGGTGCCCGACAGTTAATTCAGCCCCAGCATTTT.

At least ten counts were recorded for this clonotype. This may arise from a read error, as a much more abundant clone is one base away. The chain couples TRBV12-3 or TRBV12-4 to TRBJ2-7; D is unresolved. The CDR3 runs to 11 residues. V was cut by 6 bases and J by 3 bases, with 6 bases left in between. The CDR3: CASSRYYEQYF. The CDR3 DNA is TGTGCCAGCAGCCGCTACTACGAGCAGTACTTC.

The chain has TRBV11-3 and TRBJ2-2; a weak D match, TRBD1 (5 bases). Per germline, CDR1 SGHNT and CDR2 YENEEA. Trimming took off 1 base at V and 0 bases at J, with 9 bases between the two ends. The CDR3 runs to 16 residues. As DNA, the CDR3 is TGTGCCAGCAGCTTAGGTCAGGGCTCGAACACCGGGGAGCTGTTTTTT. Translating it yields CASSLGQGSNTGELFF. The whole variable domain, remainder taken from reference TRBV11-3 and TRBJ2-2, is EAGVVQSPRYKIIEKKQPVAFWCNPISGHNTLYWYLQNLGQGPELLIRYENEEAVDDSQLPKDRFSAERLKGVDSTLKIQPAELGDSAVYLCASSLGQGSNTGELFFGEGSRLTVL.

The CDR3 DNA reads TGTGCCAGTAGTATCCAGGGGGCCAATCAGCCCCAGCATTTT. Translated: CASSIQGANQPQHF. The rearrangement uses TRBV19 and TRBJ1-5; 8 bases are a match to TRBD1. This CDR3 is 14 amino acids long. V lost 3 bases to trimming and J lost 3 bases; unmatched junction nucleotides: 1. The germline V gene encodes CDR1 LNHDA and CDR2 SQIVND (reference sequence).

The chain has TRBV7-2 and TRBJ1-5; TRBD1 is a possible D gene (6 bases). CDR3 size: 15 residues. V was trimmed by 1 base and J by 0 bases, leaving 7 bases between them. The germline V gene encodes CDR1 SGHTA and CDR2 FQGNSA. In DNA, the CDR3 is TGTGCCAGCAGCTTAGAGGACAGTAGCAATCAGCCCCAGCATTTT. This sequence encodes CASSLEDSSNQPQHF.

V gene TRBV4-1 combines with J gene TRBJ2-1; no definite D call. The V end was cut by 4 bases, the J end by 8 bases, with 18 bases between. The CDR3 runs to 15 residues. CDR1 and CDR2 (germline): MGHRA, YSYEKL. CDR3 coding DNA: TGCGCCAGCAGCCCAGAGTTCAACACAGTCGATGAGCAGTTCTTC. Protein product: CASSPEFNTVDEQFF.

The J gene is TRBJ2-5, the V gene TRBV28; D might be TRBD2 (6 bases). The CDR3 runs 14 residues. V was clipped by 8 bases and J by 1 base, with 14 bases between them. Germline V lookup: CDR1 MDHEN, CDR2 SYDVKM. The CDR3 region is CASLTGTGQETQYF. The DNA for the CDR3 is TGTGCCAGCTTAACCGGGACTGGCCAAGAGACCCAGTACTTC.

The chain employs TRBV6-4 and TRBJ2-7; 7 bases line up with TRBD1. The CDR3 has 14 amino acids. V was clipped by 5 bases and J by 2 bases; unmatched bases: 6. The germline CDR1 and CDR2 sequences are MRHNA and SNTAGT. The CDR3 is CASSIHRGPYEQYF. CDR3 nucleotide sequence: TGTGCCAGCAGTATTCACAGGGGTCCCTACGAGCAGTACTTC.

This clonotype came up a few times. The chain uses TRBV20-1 and TRBJ2-5; D perhaps matches TRBD1 (7 bases). The V end was cut by 1 base, the J end by 1 base, with 19 bases between. Germline values: CDR1 DFQATT, CDR2 SNEGSKA (reference sequence). The CDR3 length is 17 residues. The CDR3: CSARGQGGSWAQETQYF. The CDR3 coding sequence is TGCAGTGCTAGAGGGCAGGGGGGTAGTTGGGCCCAAGAGACCCAGTACTTC.

The rearrangement links TRBV24-1 to TRBJ2-5; D not resolved. The CDR3 is 11 residues long. V was shortened by 9 bases and J by 9 bases, with 13 bases between the two germline ends. Per germline, CDR1 KGHDR and CDR2 SFDVKD. CDR3 sequence (DNA): TGTGCCACCGGGGTACTCTTGGCCCAGTACTTC. Translation: CATGVLLAQYF.

In its sample, this clonotype was seen a few times. The chain is built from TRBV6-2 or TRBV6-3 and TRBJ1-2; no clear D gene. CDR3 length: 12 residues. Trimming pared 7 bases from V and 6 bases from J, leaving 12 bases between. Germline loops: CDR1 MNHEY, CDR2 SVGEGT. CDR3 in DNA: TGTGCCAGCAAGAAGGGTACACATGGCTACACCTTC. Translation gives CASKKGTHGYTF.

This clonotype was found a few times. The rearrangement uses TRBV4-2 and TRBJ2-3; D ambiguous. CDR3 length: 13 amino acids. Trimming pared 2 bases from V and 4 bases from J, leaving 7 bases between. In germline, CDR1 is LGHNA, CDR2 YNFKEQ. CDR3 DNA: TGTGCCAGCAGCCAATTACCGTCAGATACGCAGTATTTT. It specifies CASSQLPSDTQYF.